The 28 T cell receptor beta chains reported below all come from one sample, sequenced in a study of graft-versus-host responses after intestinal transplantation. Libraries were prepared by immunoSEQ multiplex PCR; TCRdb keeps only in-frame clonotypes and omits some of them. Here the sample spans some 44,000 clones, around 96% being singletons. The sequences come from PBMCs, collected about 320 days after intestinal transplant. The receptors stem from a human patient who received an intestinal transplant, so some T cells may come from the graft donor.

The chain recombines TRBV29-1 with TRBJ1-2; 9 bases fit TRBD1. Germline CDR1 is SQVTM and CDR2 is ANQGSEA. The CDR3 is 11 amino acids. Unmatched junction bases numbered 2, after V lost 5 bases and J lost 7 bases. Here the CDR3 DNA reads TGCAGCGTTTCGGACAGGGGTGGCTACACCTTC. Its protein is CSVSDRGGYTF.

The gene calls are TRBV4-3 and TRBJ1-5, with 10 bases that match TRBD1. Germline-derived CDR1 and CDR2 are LGHNA and YSLEER. With 4 bases clipped from V and 5 bases from J, the junction kept 5 bases outside the gene matches. This CDR3 is built from 15 residues. As DNA, the CDR3 is TGCGCCAGCAGCCTACGGGACAGGGGACATCAGCCCCAGCATTTT. Translated: CASSLRDRGHQPQHF.

This clone was found a few times. The chain joins TRBV6-1 to TRBJ2-3; no clear D. The V and J ends lost 1 base and 9 bases respectively, with 11 bases between them. This CDR3 contains 13 residues. Germline V lookup: CDR1 MNHNS, CDR2 SASEGT. CDR3 bases: TGTGCCAGCAGTGAAGGAACAGTCCAGACGCAGTATTTT. Protein sequence: CASSEGTVQTQYF.

This chain connects TRBV14 to TRBJ1-1; no definite D call. CDR1 and CDR2 from the germline V gene are SGHDN and FVKESK. The CDR3 has 12 residues. V lost 1 base and J 4 bases, leaving 4 bases between the germline ends. CDR3 sequence: CASSQVATEAFF. CDR3 DNA sequence: TGTGCCAGCAGCCAAGTTGCCACTGAAGCTTTCTTT.

The chain couples TRBV7-3 to TRBJ2-3; no clear D gene. CDR1 and CDR2 (germline): SGHTA, FQGTGA. The CDR3 has 16 amino acids. V was clipped by 2 bases and J by 0 bases, with 12 bases between them. In DNA form, the CDR3 reads TGTGCCAGCAGCTTACAAGCAGCTACTAGCACAGATACGCAGTATTTT. Amino acids: CASSLQAATSTDTQYF.

The V gene is TRBV4-1, the J gene TRBJ1-5, with D unresolved. The CDR3 loop spans 16 amino acids. Between the trimmed V and J ends, which lost 3 bases and 0 bases, there was a span of 12 bases. CDR1 is MGHRA and CDR2 is YSYEKL in the germline V gene. The CDR3, as DNA: TGCGCCAGCAGCCAGGCTCAGCTTTATAGCAATCAGCCCCAGCATTTT. It codes for CASSQAQLYSNQPQHF.

The chain links TRBV5-1 to TRBJ2-2, with D possibly being TRBD1 or TRBD2 (5 bases each). Trimming pared 7 bases from V and 0 bases from J, leaving 13 bases between. Germline CDR1 reads SGHRS; CDR2 reads YFSETQ. The CDR3 runs 15 residues. DNA for the CDR3: TGCGCCAGCTGCTACGGGACGCCGAACACCGGGGAGCTGTTTTTT. Protein: CASCYGTPNTGELFF.

The chain employs TRBV11-2 and TRBJ2-5, with no clear D. The J call is uncertain, as TRBJ2-7 better fits the DNA end. The length of the CDR3 is 14 residues. Germline CDR1 and CDR2: SGHAT and FQNNGV. CDR3 nucleotides: TGTGCCAGCAGCTTAGATCGGACGTCCTACGAGCAGTACTTC. It specifies CASSLDRTSYEQYF.

The CDR3 loop reads CSARDRVGTGLFF. CDR3 DNA sequence: TGCAGCGCCCGAGACAGGGTCGGTACGGGGCTGTTTTTT. The genes are TRBV29-1 and TRBJ1-4, with TRBD1 identical over 7 bases. Germline CDR1 reads SQVTM; CDR2 reads ANQGSEA. This CDR3 spans 13 amino acids. Trimming took 7 bases from V and 14 from J; bases not matched to a gene: 16.

The chain joins TRBV28 to TRBJ2-7, with D unclear. The germline V gene has CDR1 MDHEN and CDR2 SYDVKM. The CDR3 consists of 12 residues. Trimming stripped 7 bases from V and 2 bases from J, with 9 bases between. CDR3 coding DNA: TGTGCCAGCATAGGGCAGGCCTACGAGCAGTACTTC. This translates into CASIGQAYEQYF. Drawing the rest from reference TRBV28 and TRBJ2-7, the complete variable domain is DVKVTQSSRYLVKRTGEKVFLECVQDMDHENMFWYRQDPGLGLRLIYFSYDVKMKEKGDIPEGYSVSREKKERFSLILESASTNQTSMYLCASIGQAYEQYFGPGTRLTVT.

This clone came up once. This sequence joins TRBV2 and TRBJ1-5, with D uncertain. V was trimmed by 9 bases and J by 6 bases, leaving 27 bases between them. Looked up from germline, CDR1 is SNHLY and CDR2 is FYNNEI. This CDR3 is 17 amino acids long. CDR3 sequence reads: CASGGEGREDPGQPQHF. The CDR3 coding sequence is TGTGCCAGTGGTGGGGAAGGTAGGGAGGATCCGGGTCAGCCCCAGCATTTT.

This clone came up a few times. This chain joins TRBV19 and TRBJ2-6; the D is unclear. The CDR3 is 18 residues long. The ends were cut back, 5 bases at V and 5 bases at J, with 22 bases in the middle. The germline gives CDR1 LNHDA, CDR2 SQIVND (reference sequence). The CDR3 is CASSSWLTSQSRANVLTF. The DNA of the CDR3 is TGTGCCAGTAGTTCCTGGTTGACATCACAAAGTCGGGCCAACGTCCTGACTTTC.

The chain has TRBV4-1 and TRBJ1-2, with TRBD1 as a possible D gene (6 bases). The length of the CDR3 is 15 residues. Looked up from germline, CDR1 is MGHRA and CDR2 is YSYEKL. Trimming took 0 bases from V and 4 from J, leaving 12 bases between them. The DNA of the CDR3 is TGCGCCAGCAGCCAAGATCTTATGGACAGCTATGGCTACACCTTC. Residues: CASSQDLMDSYGYTF.

The V call is TRBV2, the J call TRBJ2-3; TRBD2 aligns across 9 bases. The germline V gene has CDR1 SNHLY and CDR2 FYNNEI. J was trimmed by 4 bases and V by 7 bases; bases with no gene match: 12. The CDR3 contains 16 residues. The chain's CDR3 is CASTTPRGGAPDTQYF. In nucleotides, the CDR3 is TGTGCCAGCACCACTCCTCGCGGGGGGGCCCCAGATACGCAGTATTTT.

This chain connects TRBV6-4 to TRBJ2-2; possibly TRBD2 for D (5 bases). CDR3 size: 15 residues. Trimming took 6 bases from V and 2 from J, leaving 13 bases between them. Germline values: CDR1 MRHNA, CDR2 SNTAGT. Here the CDR3 DNA reads TGTGCCAGCAGCCGAGACTACGTAAACACCGGGGAGCTGTTTTTT. Its translation: CASSRDYVNTGELFF.

The V call is TRBV6-6, the J call TRBJ1-6; D not certain. V lost 7 bases to trimming and J lost 9 bases, with 13 bases between them. Germline V gene sequence: CDR1 MNHNY, CDR2 SVGAGI (reference sequence). The CDR3 runs 13 residues. The CDR3 nucleotides read TGTGCCAGCACTTGGGCCCGGGGTTCACCCCTCCACTTT. The encoded protein is CASTWARGSPLHF.

The chain employs TRBV6-1 and TRBJ2-7, with a tentative D call TRBD2 (5 bases). V lost 2 bases, J lost 3 bases, and 17 bases lay in between. There are 16 residues in the CDR3. Germline V gene sequence: CDR1 MNHNS, CDR2 SASEGT. CDR3 region: CASSESFRTAIYEQYF. The CDR3 DNA reads TGTGCCAGCAGTGAATCTTTTAGGACTGCCATCTACGAGCAGTACTTC.

The chain recombines TRBV28 with TRBJ1-4; no firm D call. The CDR3 extends over 17 amino acids. Germline V gives CDR1 MDHEN, CDR2 SYDVKM. The germline V and J ends were trimmed by 6 bases and 7 bases, with 24 bases remaining between them. The CDR3 sequence: CASSTGGRAGYLEKLFF. CDR3 coding DNA: TGTGCCAGCAGCACCGGTGGGCGGGCAGGCTACCTTGAAAAACTGTTTTTT.

In nucleotides, the CDR3 is TGTGCCAGCAGTGTCCGGGGGAATGCGAACTATGGCTACACCTTC. It codes for CASSVRGNANYGYTF. The chain couples TRBV6-5 to TRBJ1-2; a possible D gene is TRBD1 (5 bases). Per germline, CDR1 MNHEY and CDR2 SVGAGI. V lost 5 bases and J 2 bases, leaving 15 bases between the germline ends. CDR3 length: 15 amino acids.

The chain couples TRBV2 to TRBJ2-5; tentative D call: TRBD2 (6 bases). The germline V and J ends were trimmed by 8 bases and 2 bases, with 15 bases remaining between them. Germline values: CDR1 SNHLY, CDR2 FYNNEI. The CDR3 runs to 14 residues. The CDR3: CASGTSRRQETQYF. For the CDR3, the DNA is TGTGCCAGCGGGACTTCTAGAAGACAAGAGACCCAGTACTTC.

The rearrangement joins TRBV11-2 to TRBJ2-7; D might be TRBD1 (6 bases). V was clipped by 0 bases and J by 4 bases, with 16 bases between them. Germline V CDR1 and CDR2: SGHAT, FQNNGV. The CDR3 runs to 16 residues. CDR3 region: CASSLDFGQGRYEQYF. For the CDR3, the DNA is TGTGCCAGCAGCTTAGATTTCGGTCAGGGGCGTTACGAGCAGTACTTC.

The rearrangement uses TRBV7-9 and TRBJ2-5; perhaps TRBD2 as D (6 bases). The CDR3 totals 13 residues. Per the germline V gene, CDR1 is SEHNR and CDR2 is FQNEAQ (reference sequence). V was pared by 5 bases and J by 5 bases, with 12 bases between. The CDR3 region has the DNA TGTGCCAGCAGCCCGACTAGTCGGGAGACCCAGTACTTC. Protein product: CASSPTSRETQYF. Full variable domain (rest looked up from reference TRBV7-9 and TRBJ2-5): DTGVSQNPRHKITKRGQNVTFRCDPISEHNRLYWYRQTLGQGPEFLTYFQNEAQLEKSRLLSDRFSAERPKGSFSTLEIQRTEQGDSAMYLCASSPTSRETQYFGPGTRLLVL.

The rearrangement uses TRBV9 and TRBJ2-5; 9 positions match TRBD2. CDR3 length: 15 amino acids. CDR1 and CDR2 from the germline V gene are SGDLS and YYNGEE. J was trimmed by 4 bases and V by 0 bases; bases with no gene match: 4. The CDR3 loop is CASSVGTSVLETQYF. The CDR3 nucleotides are TGTGCCAGCAGCGTAGGGACTAGCGTACTAGAGACCCAGTACTTC.

V and J are TRBV6-5 and TRBJ2-1, with 13 positions matching TRBD2. V was pared by 2 bases and J by 7 bases, with 2 bases of the junction left unmatched. There are 15 residues in the CDR3. The germline V gene has CDR1 MNHEY and CDR2 SVGAGI. CDR3 DNA: TGTGCCAGCAGTTACGGGACTAGCGGGACGAATGAGCAGTTCTTC. The encoded protein is CASSYGTSGTNEQFF.

V usage is TRBV18 and J usage is TRBJ2-3; D ambiguous. V was shortened by 10 bases and J by 0 bases, with 11 bases between the two germline ends. CDR3 length equals 13 residues. Per the germline V gene, CDR1 is KGHSH and CDR2 is LQKENI. The CDR3 DNA reads TGTGCCACAAGATCAACTAGCACAGATACGCAGTATTTT. Translated: CATRSTSTDTQYF.

The V and J genes are TRBV9 and TRBJ1-1; 7 nucleotides align to TRBD1. The CDR3 totals 15 residues. Germline loops: CDR1 SGDLS, CDR2 YYNGEE. V shed 4 bases and J 8 bases; nucleotides not matched to a gene: 14. The chain's CDR3 is CASSPRTGPPLEAFF. In DNA form, the CDR3 reads TGTGCCAGCAGCCCAAGGACAGGACCGCCTTTGGAAGCTTTCTTT.

The V and J genes are TRBV19 and TRBJ2-1; a possible D gene is TRBD2 (6 bases). Deletions cut 8 bases from V and 3 bases from J, with 17 bases between. Germline CDR1 and CDR2: LNHDA and SQIVND (reference sequence). The CDR3 is 15 residues long. This CDR3 is CASSFTSSGYNEQFF. The CDR3 nucleotides are TGTGCCAGTTCCTTCACTAGCTCGGGCTACAATGAGCAGTTCTTC.

The V call is TRBV18, the J call TRBJ2-2; no clear D. V lost 4 bases to trimming and J lost 2 bases, with 5 bases between them. The germline CDR1 and CDR2 sequences are KGHSH and LQKENI. This CDR3 comprises 13 residues. The CDR3 is CASSLPNTGELFF. The CDR3 DNA reads as TGTGCCAGCTCACTTCCTAACACCGGGGAGCTGTTTTTT.